This TCR beta chain was profiled in a study of shared clonotypes between healthy human individuals. Each subset's genomic DNA was shared equally among a number of immunoSEQ plates. Replicate PCRs for sorted subsets used about 200 ng DNA; this equaled around 28,000 T cell genomes. Here immunoSEQ multiplex PCR was the method, and the copy in TCRdb shows in-frame clones only, minus some. Counted here are about 1,900,000 clones, about 94% occurring once; the ten biggest clones make up roughly 1.2%. Positively selected for CCR7, the CD45RO-negative cells used as naive CD8 cells excluded terminally differentiated effector memory CD45RA+ cells. Germline CDR1 LNHNV, CDR2 YYDKDF (reference sequence). The CDR3 totals 16 residues. With 3 bases clipped from V and 5 bases from J, the junction kept 9 bases outside the gene matches. As regards this clone: Its specificity is not known.

Whole-study results and caveats: Researchers sampled only blood; tissue repertoires likely differ. When compared with the clonotypes that were shared by all four sorted-subset donors, the non-shared clonotypes turned out to have lower generation probabilities.

Sequencing input: naive CD8+ T cells sorted from blood. The TCR originated in a man aged 18 to 30 in good health. This chain links TRBV15 with TRBJ1-5; 8 nucleotides align to TRBD1. CDR3 loop: CATSSALDRVDQPQHF. In DNA form, the CDR3 reads TGTGCCACCAGCAGCGCCCTGGACAGGGTGGATCAGCCCCAGCATTTT.